Listed below are T cell receptor beta chains from one sample, sequenced in a study of tumor-infiltrating lymphocytes in primary liver carcinoma. TCRdb re-called the multiplex PCR reads with MiXCR, one entry per CDR3 protein. Among roughly 100,000 distinct CDR3 sequences listed, roughly 80% were seen once. The source material was liver tumor tissue from sampling region 3. These receptor sequences come from a man aged 35 to 55 with primary liver carcinoma and hepatitis B virus infection. Both conserved end residues are part of each CDR3. Each record gives: V gene, D gene, clone size, J gene, CDR3 DNA, CDR3 protein. A D gene is named only where the DNA matches it firmly. Rows may omit the clone size; those that give it use once, few, many or a size class.

TRBV11-1	NA	few	TRBJ2-3	TGTGTCAGCAGCTCTGGGGGAAATTCTGTTGGAGCCCGCACAGATACGCAGTATTTT	CVSSSGGNSVGARTDTQYF
TRBV5-4	TRBD1	NA	TRBJ2-1	TGTGCCAACAGGAGGGACAGGCAGTACAATGAGCAGTTTTTC	CANRRDRQYNEQFF
TRBV29-1	TRBD2	NA	TRBJ2-1	TGTAGCGTTGGACTAGCGGGATGGTTCTACAATGAGCAGTCCTTC	CSVGLAGWFYNEQSF
TRBV11-2	TRBD1	NA	TRBJ2-7	TGTGCCAGCAGCCTGGACAGGGCAACCTACAAGCAGTACTTC	CASSLDRATYKQYF
TRBV6-1	NA	NA	TRBJ2-3	TGTGCCTGTAGTGAAAGTAATGGGGGGATGACAGATACGCAGTATTTT	CACSESNGGMTDTQYF
TRBV2	NA	NA	TRBJ1-1	TGTGCCAGCAGTACAGGGTTTATGAACACTGAAGCTTTCTTT	CASSTGFMNTEAFF
TRBV6-5	NA	NA	TRBJ2-5	TGTGCCAGCAGCCAACAGGGGAGGGAAGAGACCCAGAACTTC	CASSQQGREETQNF
TRBV11-2	TRBD2	NA	TRBJ2-7	TGTGCCAGCAGCTTGAGGGAGGGGGGGACTAGCGGGCTAAGCTCCTACGAGCAGTACTTC	CASSLREGGTSGLSSYEQYF
TRBV29-1	TRBD2	NA	TRBJ2-7	TGCAGCGTCCTGGGACTAGTGGGAGGGCCCAGCGAGCGGTACTTC	CSVLGLVGGPSERYF
TRBV28	TRBD1	once	TRBJ2-4	TGTGCCAGAAGGAGCTTACAGGGGGTGGGATACTTC	CARRSLQGVGYF
TRBV12-3/TRBV12-4	NA	NA	TRBJ2-7	TGTGCCAGCAGTTTAGAATGGTGGGAGGGGGTAAGAAACGAGGAGTACTTC	CASSLEWWEGVRNEEYF
TRBV10-3	TRBD2	NA	TRBJ2-3	TGTGCCATTAGTGCATCCTCAATGACTAGCGGGGGCACAGGTACGCAGTATTTT	CAISASSMTSGGTGTQYF
TRBV28	NA	NA	TRBJ2-3	TGTGCCAGCATCGCAAACGCGGGTGTCACAGATACGCAGAATTTT	CASIANAGVTDTQNF
TRBV4-1	NA	NA	TRBJ1-1	TGCACCAGCAGCCTTTCTGGGGGGGTAGGCACTGAAGCTTTCTTT	CTSSLSGGVGTEAFF
TRBV29-1	TRBD2	NA	TRBJ2-3	TGCAGCGGTACGCAAGCGGGAGGGGATACGCAGTATTTT	CSGTQAGGDTQYF
TRBV7-9	NA	NA	TRBJ2-1	TGTGCCAGTAATGACTGTTTATCCGAAAACAATGAGCAGTTCTTC	CASNDCLSENNEQFF
TRBV5-4	NA	NA	TRBJ2-1	TGTACCAGCAGCTCCTCTGGGACCTACAAAGAGCAGTTCTTC	CTSSSSGTYKEQFF
TRBV5-6	NA	NA	TRBJ1-2	TGTGCCAGCAGCTGCCGCGACAGGATCCTCAACTATGGCTACACCTTC	CASSCRDRILNYGYTF
TRBV7-6	TRBD2	few	TRBJ2-7	TGTGCCAGCAGCTTACAAGCGGGGGCCGGCTACGAGCAGTACTTC	CASSLQAGAGYEQYF
TRBV29-1	NA	NA	TRBJ2-7	TGCAGCGTACAAGTTACAGAAGGCGAGAGCGAGCAGTACTTC	CSVQVTEGESEQYF
TRBV11-2	NA	many	TRBJ2-7	TGTGCCAGCAGCTTACGATCGGTAGGAGCCTACGAGCAGTACTTC	CASSLRSVGAYEQYF
TRBV12-3/TRBV12-4	TRBD1	NA	TRBJ1-2	TGTGCCAACACTTTAAGGGACAGGTCAAGGGATGGCTACACCTTC	CANTLRDRSRDGYTF
TRBV29-1	NA	NA	TRBJ2-3	TGCAGCGTTGAGGGCGGGTCCGGCATCACATATAGGCAGTATTTT	CSVEGGSGITYRQYF
TRBV5-1	TRBD2	NA	TRBJ2-5	TGCGCTAGCAGCTTGGCCGAGGCTAGCGGGGCCCTACAAGAGACCCAGTACTTC	CASSLAEASGALQETQYF
TRBV7-9	NA	many	TRBJ2-5	TGTGCCAGCAGCTTAATAGGGACTTCCGAGGCCCAGTACTTC	CASSLIGTSEAQYF
TRBV10-3	TRBD2	NA	TRBJ2-3	TGTGCCGTCAGTGAAATTGGACTAGCTGGAGGAAGTGGCACAGATACGCAGTATTTT	CAVSEIGLAGGSGTDTQYF
TRBV12-3/TRBV12-4	NA	NA	TRBJ2-1	TGTGCCAGCAGTTTAATAAGCGGGTGGGGAAATGAGCAGCTCTTC	CASSLISGWGNEQLF
TRBV11-1	TRBD1	few	TRBJ2-7	TGTGCCAACAGGGGAAAGCGATCCTATGAGCAGTACTTC	CANRGKRSYEQYF
TRBV6-1	TRBD1	NA	TRBJ1-2	TGTGTCAGCAGTCTACAGGGGGACTATGGCTACATCTTC	CVSSLQGDYGYIF
TRBV11-2	NA	few	TRBJ2-7	TGTGCTGGCAGTCCCGGGGGCTACGAGCAATACTTC	CAGSPGGYEQYF
TRBV12-3/TRBV12-4	NA	NA	TRBJ2-3	TGTGCCAGCAGGTCAGGACAGACGCCACGCACAGATACGCAGTATTTT	CASRSGQTPRTDTQYF
TRBV11-1	NA	NA	TRBJ2-4	TGTGCCAGCAGCTTTACCGGGACTGGCGGGACCAAAAACATTCGGTACTTT	CASSFTGTGGTKNIRYF
TRBV28	TRBD2	NA	TRBJ2-3	TGTGCCAGCCTGCGAGGAGCGGGAGGGACCACAGATACGCAGTATTTT	CASLRGAGGTTDTQYF
TRBV11-2	NA	NA	TRBJ1-1	TGTGCCAGCAGTAGGGGACAAAACACTGAAGCTTTCTTT	CASSRGQNTEAFF
TRBV5-1	TRBD1	NA	TRBJ1-2	TGCGCCAGCAGCCACTGGACAGGGGGCGATGGCTACAGCTTC	CASSHWTGGDGYSF
TRBV28	TRBD2	NA	TRBJ2-1	TGTGCCACCCTACTAGCGGGAGCTTACGATGAGCAGTTCTTC	CATLLAGAYDEQFF
TRBV29-1	TRBD1	NA	TRBJ1-1	TGCAGTGCTGGGACAGGCGGCGGCACTGAAGCTTTCTTT	CSAGTGGGTEAFF
TRBV28	NA	NA	TRBJ1-1	TGTGCCAGCAGTCTCCCTCCGAGGCGGCTAAACACTGAAGCTTTCTTT	CASSLPPRRLNTEAFF
TRBV4-3	TRBD2	NA	TRBJ2-3	TGCGCCACCAGCCAAGATCTTCCCTCCGGGACTAGCGGGAGATCAGATATGAAGTACTTT	CATSQDLPSGTSGRSDMKYF
TRBV2	NA	NA	TRBJ1-1	TGTACCAGCAATCCCGAGACAGACACTGAAGCTTTCTTT	CTSNPETDTEAFF
TRBV6-6	NA	few	TRBJ2-1	TGTGCCAACAGTTACCCGACTGGTTCCTACAATGAGCAGTTCTTC	CANSYPTGSYNEQFF
TRBV28	NA	NA	TRBJ2-7	TGTGCCAGCAGTCCTCCACAGGAGTACTACGAGCAATACTTC	CASSPPQEYYEQYF
TRBV11-2	TRBD1	many	TRBJ1-5	TGTGCCAGCAGCTTAGCAGGGGGCGGCAATCAGCCCCAGCATTTT	CASSLAGGGNQPQHF
TRBV6-5	NA	NA	TRBJ2-6	TGTGCCAGCAGTTCCCGGTCAAGCAGCTCTGGGGCCAACGTCCCGACTTTC	CASSSRSSSSGANVPTF
TRBV20-1	NA	NA	TRBJ2-5	TGCAGTGCACCGGAGACCCAGAACTTC	CSAPETQNF
TRBV11-2	TRBD2	NA	TRBJ2-3	TGTGCCAGAAGCTTACAAGCGGGAGTCAACACAGATACACAGTATTTT	CARSLQAGVNTDTQYF
TRBV10-3	NA	NA	TRBJ2-3	TGTGCCATCAGTGAAGCGACCGGGTACACAGATACCCAGTATTTT	CAISEATGYTDTQYF
TRBV9	NA	NA	TRBJ2-3	TGTGCCAGCAGCGTAAGCTGGGAGGATGGGAATACGCAGTATTTT	CASSVSWEDGNTQYF
TRBV6-1	NA	NA	TRBJ2-5	TGTGTCAACAGTGAAGCGGTGGGCGGCCGAGAGACCCAGTACTTC	CVNSEAVGGRETQYF
TRBV12-3/TRBV12-4	TRBD2	NA	TRBJ2-3	TGTGCCAGCAGTTCGAGGACTAGCGGGGTCACAGATACACAGTTTTTT	CASSSRTSGVTDTQFF
TRBV30	NA	many	TRBJ2-4	TGTGCCTGGAGCCAATACAGGGGGCGCGGGAGGATAGCCAAAAACATTCAGTACTTC	CAWSQYRGRGRIAKNIQYF
TRBV29-1	TRBD2	NA	TRBJ2-2	TGCAGCTTTGCGACTAGCGCGGCGAACACCAGGGAGCTGTTTTTT	CSFATSAANTRELFF
TRBV11-1	NA	NA	TRBJ2-1	TGTGCTAGCAGCCCCCGGAGATATAATGGGCAGTTCTTC	CASSPRRYNGQFF
TRBV20-1	NA	NA	TRBJ2-7	TGCAGTGCGAAGTACGGCGGGATGTACTACGAGCAGTACTTC	CSAKYGGMYYEQYF
TRBV5-4	NA	NA	TRBJ2-2	TGTGCCAGCAGCTCCCCGCATGGAAACACCGGGAAGCTGTTTTTT	CASSSPHGNTGKLFF